This T cell receptor beta chain was recorded in a study of neoadjuvant nivolumab and ipilimumab in lung cancer. Study results and limitations: TCR richness and clonality were higher in tumors than adjacent uninvolved lung. Only two of four nivolumab-treated tumors gained richness and clonality by surgery.

Turning to this clone: What it binds is not known.

Libraries were prepared by immunoSEQ multiplex PCR; TCRdb keeps only in-frame clonotypes and omits some of them. The table records approximately 10,000 clones, about 80% of them present only once. V lost 5 bases, J lost 4 bases, and 7 bases stayed unmatched. The CDR3 sequence is 14 residues long. Germline V gene sequence: CDR1 PRHDT, CDR2 FYEKMQ (reference sequence). The gene calls are TRBV13 and TRBJ2-7; TRBD2 matches 8 bases. This receptor was obtained from an adult with non-small cell lung cancer. The sequenced sample was tumor tissue, obtained after neoadjuvant nivolumab, alone or with ipilimumab, at or shortly before surgery. CDR3 region: CASSPGLAGYEQYF. The DNA for the CDR3 is TGTGCCAGCAGCCCAGGACTAGCCGGGTACGAGCAGTACTTC. Together with reference TRBV13 and TRBJ2-7, the CDR3 gives the full variable domain: AAGVIQSPRHLIKEKRETATLKCYPIPRHDTVYWYQQGPGQDPQFLISFYEKMQSDKGSIPDRFSAQQFSDYHSELNMSSLELGDSALYFCASSPGLAGYEQYFGPGTRLTVT.